This entry lists 21 T cell receptor beta chains sequenced from one sample in a study of a mutant IDH1 vaccine in newly diagnosed glioma. The method was immunoSEQ multiplex PCR; TCRdb's version includes in-frame clones alone and lacks a portion of them. The sample contains about 67,000 clones, around 83% of which appear only once. No antigen is known for these receptors. This sample's time point: week 47, end of study. The study gave 300 ug of mutant IDH1 20-mer peptide per vaccine dose, with topical imiquimod. The source material was PBMCs, sampled from a glioma patient whose treatment included an IDH1 peptide vaccine. The receptors originated from a man under 40 with glioma.

The V and J genes are TRBV7-7 and TRBJ2-3; 10 positions match TRBD2. After removal of 3 bases from V and 0 bases from J, the junction contained 12 bases not matched to a gene. There are 19 residues in the CDR3. Germline CDR1 reads SSHAT; CDR2 reads FNYEAQ (reference sequence). CDR3 protein: CASSFFLAGGPASTDTQYF. The DNA for the CDR3 is TGTGCCAGCAGCTTTTTCTTAGCGGGGGGTCCTGCTAGCACAGATACGCAGTATTTT.

The rearrangement links TRBV4-1 to TRBJ1-6; D gene uncertain. This CDR3 contains 17 residues. Trimming took 1 base from V and 0 from J, leaving 10 bases between them. Germline V lookup: CDR1 MGHRA, CDR2 YSYEKL. CDR3 loop: CASSQADGSSYNSPLHF. CDR3 DNA: TGCGCCAGCAGCCAAGCGGACGGGAGCTCCTATAATTCACCCCTCCACTTT.

The chain combines TRBV7-9 with TRBJ1-2, with D possibly matching TRBD1 (6 bases). CDR3 length: 13 residues. Per the germline V gene, CDR1 is SEHNR and CDR2 is FQNEAQ (reference sequence). Trimming took off 3 bases at V and 3 bases at J, with 8 bases between the two ends. CDR3 loop: CASSFGQYYGYTF. In DNA form, the CDR3 reads TGTGCCAGCAGCTTCGGACAGTACTATGGCTACACCTTC. Based on the CDR3 plus reference TRBV7-9 and TRBJ1-2, the full variable domain is DTGVSQNPRHKITKRGQNVTFRCDPISEHNRLYWYRQTLGQGPEFLTYFQNEAQLEKSRLLSDRFSAERPKGSFSTLEIQRTEQGDSAMYLCASSFGQYYGYTFGSGTRLTVV.

This chain joins TRBV5-5 and TRBJ2-7; D uncertain. Trimming pared 4 bases from V and 2 bases from J, leaving 4 bases between. Germline lookup yields CDR1 SGHKS and CDR2 YYEKEE (reference sequence). The CDR3 is 11 residues long. DNA for the CDR3: TGTGCCAGCAGCCTCACCTACGAGCAGTACTTC. It codes for CASSLTYEQYF.

The chain combines TRBV6-1 with TRBJ1-1, with 8 bases identical to TRBD1. V was clipped by 8 bases and J by 5 bases; unmatched bases: 10. Germline values: CDR1 MNHNS, CDR2 SASEGT. There are 14 residues in the CDR3. The CDR3 nucleotides read TGTGCCAGCTTCAGGACAGGGAGGGATACTGAAGCTTTCTTT. Translating it yields CASFRTGRDTEAFF.

J is TRBJ2-1 and V is TRBV10-2; possible D gene TRBD1, 5 bases. V lost 6 bases, J lost 3 bases, and 9 bases lay in between. CDR3 length: 13 amino acids. Germline lookup yields CDR1 WSHSY and CDR2 SAAADI. The CDR3 DNA follows: TGCGCCAGCAGGGGTCAGGGCTACAATGAGCAGTTCTTC. It encodes CASRGQGYNEQFF.

The chain couples TRBV5-1 to TRBJ1-1; possibly TRBD1 for D (6 bases). This CDR3 has 15 residues. V lost 1 base to trimming and J lost 1 base, with 11 bases between them. Germline lookup yields CDR1 SGHRS and CDR2 YFSETQ. CDR3 nucleotide sequence: TGCGCCAGCAGCTTGCAGGGGCCATCGAACACTGAAGCTTTCTTT. Encoded protein: CASSLQGPSNTEAFF.

This sequence joins TRBV7-9 and TRBJ1-3; 8 bases are a match to TRBD1. This CDR3 has 13 amino acids. Germline CDR1 and CDR2: SEHNR and FQNEAQ (reference sequence). V dropped 6 bases and J dropped 4; count of bases not matched to a gene: 2. The CDR3 is CASSTGGGNTIYF. CDR3 sequence (DNA): TGTGCCAGCAGTACAGGGGGAGGAAACACCATATATTTT.

The gene calls are TRBV5-1 and TRBJ1-6; 9 bases map to TRBD1. The length of the CDR3 is 15 residues. Germline CDR1 is SGHRS and CDR2 is YFSETQ. J lost 8 bases, V lost 4 bases, and 7 bases had no gene match. CDR3: CASSMGQGKDSPLHF. In nucleotides, the CDR3 is TGCGCCAGCAGCATGGGACAGGGTAAGGATTCACCCCTCCACTTT.

The V and J genes are TRBV5-1 and TRBJ1-2; D is ambiguous. V was pared by 0 bases and J by 8 bases, with 17 bases between. Looked up from germline, CDR1 is SGHRS and CDR2 is YFSETQ. This CDR3 spans 15 amino acids. The CDR3 sequence is CASSLARIGQSGYTF. The DNA for the CDR3 is TGCGCCAGCAGCTTGGCAAGAATCGGCCAATCCGGCTACACCTTC.

This clone appeared once. The chain joins TRBV10-1 to TRBJ2-5, with TRBD2 matching 13 bases. V was clipped by 6 bases and J by 3 bases; unmatched bases: 13. The germline V gene has CDR1 WNHNN and CDR2 SYGVQD (reference sequence). This CDR3 spans 18 amino acids. CDR3 residues: CASSEGTSGELPEETQYF. CDR3 nucleotide sequence: TGCGCCAGCAGCGAAGGGACTAGCGGGGAGCTTCCGGAAGAGACCCAGTACTTC.

The chain employs TRBV15 and TRBJ1-5; 9 nucleotides match TRBD1. Germline CDR1 LNHNV, CDR2 YYDKDF (reference sequence). V gave up 3 bases and J gave up 0 bases; unmatched junction bases: 15. The CDR3 spans 20 residues. CDR3: CATSSPAVKTGGYSNQPQHF. The DNA of the CDR3 is TGTGCCACCAGCAGTCCCGCCGTAAAGACAGGGGGGTATAGCAATCAGCCCCAGCATTTT. Drawing the rest from reference TRBV15 and TRBJ1-5, the complete variable domain is DAMVIQNPRYQVTQFGKPVTLSCSQTLNHNVMYWYQQKSSQAPKLLFHYYDKDFNNEADTPDNFQSRRPNTSFCFLDIRSPGLGDTAMYLCATSSPAVKTGGYSNQPQHFGDGTRLSIL.

A few counts support this clone. The CDR3 DNA is TGTGCCAGTAGTATAGGACAGGGGTCCACGGAGACCCAGTACTTC. Protein sequence: CASSIGQGSTETQYF. J is TRBJ2-5 and V is TRBV19; 8 bases are a match to TRBD1. With 1 base clipped from V and 5 bases from J, the junction kept 6 bases outside the gene matches. CDR3 length: 15 residues. Germline CDR1 and CDR2: LNHDA and SQIVND (reference sequence).

CDR3 loop: CASSVATGTSNNEQFF. As DNA, the CDR3 is TGCGCCAGCAGCGTTGCCACCGGGACAAGCAACAATGAGCAGTTCTTC. The V and J genes are TRBV5-1 and TRBJ2-1, with D tentatively TRBD1 (6 bases). Germline V gene sequence: CDR1 SGHRS, CDR2 YFSETQ. V dropped 4 bases and J dropped 5 bases, with 19 bases sitting between them. CDR3 length equals 16 residues.

The V gene is TRBV10-3, the J gene TRBJ2-1; 8 bases line up with TRBD2. This CDR3 is built from 19 residues. The V and J ends lost 0 bases and 0 bases, in that order; junction bases with no gene match: 10. Germline CDR1 and CDR2: ENHRY and SYGVKD. CDR3 amino acids: CAISESSGAGGLSYNEQFF. The CDR3 DNA sequence: TGTGCCATCAGTGAGTCGAGTGGGGCGGGGGGTCTCTCCTACAATGAGCAGTTCTTC.

The chain employs TRBV7-9 and TRBJ2-5; weak D call: TRBD1 (6 bases). Germline V gives CDR1 SEHNR, CDR2 FQNEAQ (reference sequence). The CDR3 contains 15 residues. The V gene lost 3 bases and the J gene lost 4 bases, with 15 bases spanning the gap. This CDR3 is CASSFYREKGETQYF. The CDR3 DNA sequence: TGTGCCAGCAGCTTCTACAGGGAAAAGGGAGAGACCCAGTACTTC.

This chain connects TRBV18 to TRBJ1-1; weak D call: TRBD1 (6 bases). This CDR3 spans 15 amino acids. The germline V gene encodes CDR1 KGHSH and CDR2 LQKENI. Trimming stripped 6 bases from V and 2 bases from J, with 16 bases between. CDR3 protein: CASSPIKGDNTEAFF. CDR3 bases: TGTGCCAGCTCTCCGATCAAGGGGGACAACACTGAAGCTTTCTTT.

The chain recombines TRBV2 with TRBJ1-2; 9 nucleotides align to TRBD1. This CDR3 region has 14 residues. Germline trimming cut 4 bases from V and 7 bases from J; bases unmatched to any gene: 7. Germline V gene lookup returns CDR1 SNHLY and CDR2 FYNNEI. CDR3 nucleotide sequence: TGTGCCAGCAGTGGAAACAGGGGGCCTGGTGGCTACACCTTC. Translation gives CASSGNRGPGGYTF.

The genes are TRBV28 and TRBJ1-5; D is unresolved. This CDR3 spans 20 amino acids. The germline gives CDR1 MDHEN, CDR2 SYDVKM. V shed 3 bases and J shed 2 bases, with 26 bases lying between them. The CDR3 DNA is TGTGCCAGCAGTTTCGGGCAAATCGCGCATCCCTATCAGGGCAATCAGCCCCAGCATTTT. It encodes CASSFGQIAHPYQGNQPQHF.

The chain has TRBV19 and TRBJ1-5; 8 nucleotides align to TRBD1. This CDR3 has 17 residues. Trimming took 3 bases from V and 0 from J; bases not matched to a gene: 7. In germline, CDR1 is LNHDA, CDR2 SQIVND (reference sequence). CDR3 region: CASSILGTGYSNQPQHF. CDR3 DNA sequence: TGTGCCAGTAGTATTCTGGGGACAGGTTATAGCAATCAGCCCCAGCATTTT.

This clone was counted between two and nine times. The chain recombines TRBV30 with TRBJ1-1; possibly TRBD1 for D (5 bases). V was shortened by 5 bases and J by 0 bases, with 7 bases between the two germline ends. Germline V CDR1 and CDR2: GTSNPN, SVGIG (reference sequence). The CDR3 consists of 12 residues. The chain's CDR3 is CAWQGLNTEAFF. The CDR3 region has the DNA TGTGCCTGGCAGGGACTGAACACTGAAGCTTTCTTT.